The rows below give T cell receptor beta chains drawn from one sample of a study of early T cells in non-severe SARS-CoV-2 infection. TCRdb fed the 5' RACE reads into MiXCR, producing one record per CDR3 protein. Here the sample spans 25,000 to 35,000 distinct CDR3 sequences, approximately 6.2% being singletons. The sequenced sample was whole blood. All receptors derive from an adult who was a healthcare worker with PCR-confirmed SARS-CoV-2 infection or an uninfected control (not recorded which). Both conserved end residues are part of each CDR3. Fields, in order: V gene, D gene, clone size, J gene, CDR3 protein, CDR3 DNA. The D gene is left open where the match is weak. Only part of the rows carry a size: once, few, many, or a class if the clone is expanded.

TRBV28	TRBD2	many	TRBJ2-4	CASSFGTSGRGAKNIQYF	TGTGCCAGCAGTTTCGGGACTAGCGGGAGGGGTGCCAAAAACATTCAGTACTTC
TRBV7-2	-	many	TRBJ2-3	CASSLFGTTTSTDTQYF	TGTGCCAGCAGCTTGTTCGGGACGACTACTAGCACAGATACGCAGTATTTT
TRBV20-1	-	-	TRBJ1-1	CSARAGHMNTEAFF	TGCAGTGCTAGAGCTGGACATATGAACACTGAAGCTTTCTTT
TRBV7-6	-	few	TRBJ2-3	CASSPRRGDTQYF	TGTGCCAGCAGCCCACGTCGGGGAGATACGCAGTATTTT
TRBV11-2	-	few	TRBJ2-2	CASSVSLTGELFF	TGTGCCAGCAGCGTTTCCCTAACCGGGGAGCTGTTTTTT
TRBV20-1	-	many	TRBJ2-7	CSARDWVGTSFATYEQYF	TGCAGTGCTAGAGATTGGGTCGGGACCTCCTTTGCAACCTACGAGCAGTACTTC
TRBV20-1	-	few	TRBJ2-3	CSAREGDTQYF	TGCAGTGCTAGAGAGGGAGATACGCAGTATTTT
TRBV10-1	-	many	TRBJ2-1	CASSNADYYNEQFF	TGCGCCAGCAGTAACGCGGACTACTACAATGAGCAGTTCTTC
TRBV20-1	-	many	TRBJ2-3	CSAPDSGTDTQYF	TGCAGTGCTCCGGACAGTGGCACAGATACGCAGTATTTT
TRBV7-2	-	-	TRBJ2-1	CASSENSGTGNEQFF	TGTGCCAGCAGCGAAAATAGCGGGACAGGGAATGAGCAGTTCTTC
TRBV10-3	-	many	TRBJ1-6	CAITRDENSPLHF	TGTGCCATCACTCGGGACGAAAATTCACCCCTCCACTTT
TRBV27	-	few	TRBJ2-1	CASSSLPPGHRGISEQFF	TGTGCCAGCAGTTCGCTACCCCCGGGACATCGCGGGATCAGCGAGCAGTTCTTC
TRBV7-6	-	-	TRBJ2-3	CASSLPPEDTQYF	TGTGCCAGCAGCCTCCCACCAGAAGATACGCAGTATTTT
TRBV28	TRBD2	many	TRBJ2-5	CASSLYPTGGSEETQYF	TGTGCCAGCAGTTTATATCCGACTGGCGGGAGCGAAGAGACCCAGTACTTC
TRBV9	TRBD2	-	TRBJ2-1	CASSPLADFSYNEQFF	TGTGCCAGCAGCCCACTAGCGGACTTCTCCTACAATGAGCAGTTCTTC
TRBV6-2/TRBV6-3	-	many	TRBJ1-5	CASSSVGTGTQPQHF	TGTGCCAGCAGTAGCGTCGGCACAGGCACTCAGCCCCAGCATTTT
TRBV11-2	-	many	TRBJ1-2	CASSRAGALYGYTF	TGTGCCAGCAGCCGGGCCGGAGCCCTCTATGGCTACACCTTC
TRBV12-3/TRBV12-4	-	-	TRBJ1-1	CASSTAGRDTEAFF	TGTGCCAGCAGCACCGCGGGCAGGGACACTGAAGCTTTCTTT
TRBV28	TRBD1	-	TRBJ1-4	CASSFEDRVGEKLFF	TGTGCCAGCAGTTTCGAGGACAGGGTCGGTGAAAAACTGTTTTTT
TRBV5-4	TRBD2	many	TRBJ2-5	CASSVGLEETQYF	TGTGCCAGCAGCGTGGGACTAGAAGAGACCCAGTACTTC
TRBV5-6	TRBD2	many	TRBJ2-1	CASSLGLAGLSYNEQFF	TGTGCCAGCAGCTTGGGACTAGCGGGACTTTCCTACAATGAGCAGTTCTTC
TRBV11-2	-	medium-sized	TRBJ1-1	CASSLVEAGNTEAFF	TGTGCCAGCAGCTTAGTAGAGGCAGGGAACACTGAAGCTTTCTTT
TRBV20-1	TRBD1	many	TRBJ1-4	CSALRPGQPNEKLFF	TGCAGTGCTTTACGTCCGGGACAGCCTAATGAAAAACTGTTTTTT
TRBV7-6	TRBD1	-	TRBJ1-1	CASSLQGATEAFF	TGTGCCAGCAGCTTACAGGGGGCCACTGAAGCTTTCTTT
TRBV12-3/TRBV12-4	-	many	TRBJ2-1	CASSLYNEQFF	TGTGCCAGCAGTCTCTACAATGAGCAGTTCTTC
TRBV9	-	many	TRBJ2-1	CASSNGRVVDEQFF	TGTGCCAGCAGCAATGGGAGAGTCGTGGATGAGCAGTTCTTC
TRBV27	-	-	TRBJ1-5	CASSELRGSNQPQHF	TGTGCCAGCAGCGAACTCCGGGGAAGCAATCAGCCCCAGCATTTT
TRBV5-6	-	many	TRBJ1-2	CASSFEPNYGYTF	TGTGCCAGCAGCTTCGAACCTAACTATGGCTACACCTTC
TRBV6-1	-	-	TRBJ2-1	CASSDDLGGHNEQFF	TGTGCCAGCAGTGATGACCTCGGAGGTCACAATGAGCAGTTCTTC
TRBV18	-	many	TRBJ2-5	CASSPPPGSRHFKETQYF	TGTGCCAGCTCACCACCTCCGGGTAGCCGGCACTTTAAAGAGACCCAGTACTTC
TRBV28	-	many	TRBJ2-7	CASTRAYEQYF	TGTGCCAGCACCCGGGCCTACGAGCAGTACTTC
TRBV12-3/TRBV12-4	-	many	TRBJ2-7	CASSSRGGSNYEQYF	TGTGCCAGCAGTTCGAGGGGGGGGAGTAACTACGAGCAGTACTTC
TRBV29-1	TRBD1	few	TRBJ2-7	CSVAGTGDSYEQYF	TGCAGCGTAGCCGGGACAGGGGACTCCTACGAGCAGTACTTC
TRBV28	-	many	TRBJ2-5	CASSRDRGTGETQYF	TGTGCCAGCAGCCGTGACAGAGGGACCGGTGAGACCCAGTACTTC
TRBV11-2	-	few	TRBJ1-6	CASSLGGMHSPLHF	TGTGCCAGCAGCTTGGGCGGGATGCATTCACCCCTCCACTTT
TRBV7-2	TRBD1	few	TRBJ1-6	CASSFPTGGRGYSPLHF	TGTGCCAGCAGCTTCCCGACAGGGGGCCGAGGCTATTCACCCCTCCACTTT
TRBV18	-	few	TRBJ2-2	CASSPSGLLTGELFF	TGTGCCAGCTCACCTTCGGGACTCCTCACCGGGGAGCTGTTTTTT
TRBV10-1	-	-	TRBJ1-1	CASSEHRTTNTEAFF	TGCGCCAGCAGTGAGCACAGGACCACGAACACTGAAGCTTTCTTT
TRBV6-1	-	many	TRBJ1-1	CASSGAGTRTEAFF	TGTGCCAGCAGTGGGGCAGGGACGAGGACTGAAGCTTTCTTT
TRBV7-9	-	-	TRBJ2-3	CASNPGQGATSGRNTDTQYF	TGTGCCAGCAACCCCGGACAGGGGGCCACTAGCGGGAGGAACACAGATACGCAGTATTTT
TRBV5-3	TRBD2	few	TRBJ2-1	CARSLESSGGQFF	TGTGCCAGAAGCTTGGAGTCGAGCGGGGGGCAGTTCTTC
TRBV6-5	TRBD2	many	TRBJ2-1	CASSYSLAGGPHEQFF	TGTGCCAGCAGTTACTCCCTGGCGGGAGGGCCCCATGAGCAGTTCTTC
TRBV6-5	-	many	TRBJ2-1	CASSGRGDAYNEQFF	TGTGCCAGCAGTGGCAGGGGGGACGCCTACAATGAGCAGTTCTTC
TRBV4-1	TRBD2	few	TRBJ2-2	CASSSYSKGLALSNTGELFF	TGCGCCAGCAGCTCATATTCGAAGGGACTAGCGCTCTCGAACACCGGGGAGCTGTTTTTT
TRBV7-9	TRBD1	-	TRBJ2-6	CASSPIDRAGANVLTF	TGTGCCAGCAGCCCAATTGACAGGGCTGGGGCCAACGTCCTGACTTTC
TRBV3-1	-	many	TRBJ1-1	CASSQDKKGLVSIPTEAFF	TGTGCCAGCAGCCAAGATAAAAAGGGGCTGGTATCCATCCCGACTGAAGCTTTCTTT
TRBV18	TRBD1	many	TRBJ1-2	CASSGRQGQFAGYTF	TGTGCCAGCTCAGGTAGACAGGGACAATTTGCTGGCTACACCTTC
TRBV18	-	-	TRBJ2-2	CASSPGRLPYLELFF	TGTGCCAGCTCACCAGGCAGACTGCCATATTTGGAGCTGTTTTTT
TRBV20-1	-	medium-sized	TRBJ2-2	CSASGPANTGELFF	TGCAGTGCTAGTGGGCCCGCGAACACCGGGGAGCTGTTTTTT
TRBV6-5	TRBD2	many	TRBJ2-5	CASRGTSTYPFQETQYF	TGTGCCAGCAGAGGGACTAGTACTTACCCTTTCCAAGAGACCCAGTACTTC
TRBV13	-	many	TRBJ2-1	CASSPGLRWNEQFF	TGTGCCAGCAGCCCCGGACTGCGATGGAATGAGCAGTTCTTC
TRBV18	-	many	TRBJ2-7	CASSPPLSGGSDEQYF	TGTGCCAGCTCACCACCGTTGAGTGGCGGGTCTGACGAGCAGTACTTC
TRBV4-1	-	many	TRBJ2-7	CASSPLTGAYEQYF	TGCGCCAGCAGCCCCCTGACGGGAGCCTACGAGCAGTACTTC
TRBV27	-	-	TRBJ2-2	CASSLSGAGGELFF	TGTGCCAGCAGTTTATCAGGGGCGGGCGGGGAGCTGTTTTTT
TRBV6-5	TRBD1	many	TRBJ1-2	CASSLRTGAGYTF	TGTGCCAGCAGCCTTCGGACAGGGGCTGGCTACACCTTC
TRBV5-1	-	many	TRBJ2-1	CASYRRNEQFF	TGCGCCAGCTATCGGCGTAATGAGCAGTTCTTC
TRBV12-3/TRBV12-4	-	many	TRBJ2-3	CASSSSSNTQYF	TGTGCCAGCAGTTCCTCTTCAAATACGCAGTATTTT